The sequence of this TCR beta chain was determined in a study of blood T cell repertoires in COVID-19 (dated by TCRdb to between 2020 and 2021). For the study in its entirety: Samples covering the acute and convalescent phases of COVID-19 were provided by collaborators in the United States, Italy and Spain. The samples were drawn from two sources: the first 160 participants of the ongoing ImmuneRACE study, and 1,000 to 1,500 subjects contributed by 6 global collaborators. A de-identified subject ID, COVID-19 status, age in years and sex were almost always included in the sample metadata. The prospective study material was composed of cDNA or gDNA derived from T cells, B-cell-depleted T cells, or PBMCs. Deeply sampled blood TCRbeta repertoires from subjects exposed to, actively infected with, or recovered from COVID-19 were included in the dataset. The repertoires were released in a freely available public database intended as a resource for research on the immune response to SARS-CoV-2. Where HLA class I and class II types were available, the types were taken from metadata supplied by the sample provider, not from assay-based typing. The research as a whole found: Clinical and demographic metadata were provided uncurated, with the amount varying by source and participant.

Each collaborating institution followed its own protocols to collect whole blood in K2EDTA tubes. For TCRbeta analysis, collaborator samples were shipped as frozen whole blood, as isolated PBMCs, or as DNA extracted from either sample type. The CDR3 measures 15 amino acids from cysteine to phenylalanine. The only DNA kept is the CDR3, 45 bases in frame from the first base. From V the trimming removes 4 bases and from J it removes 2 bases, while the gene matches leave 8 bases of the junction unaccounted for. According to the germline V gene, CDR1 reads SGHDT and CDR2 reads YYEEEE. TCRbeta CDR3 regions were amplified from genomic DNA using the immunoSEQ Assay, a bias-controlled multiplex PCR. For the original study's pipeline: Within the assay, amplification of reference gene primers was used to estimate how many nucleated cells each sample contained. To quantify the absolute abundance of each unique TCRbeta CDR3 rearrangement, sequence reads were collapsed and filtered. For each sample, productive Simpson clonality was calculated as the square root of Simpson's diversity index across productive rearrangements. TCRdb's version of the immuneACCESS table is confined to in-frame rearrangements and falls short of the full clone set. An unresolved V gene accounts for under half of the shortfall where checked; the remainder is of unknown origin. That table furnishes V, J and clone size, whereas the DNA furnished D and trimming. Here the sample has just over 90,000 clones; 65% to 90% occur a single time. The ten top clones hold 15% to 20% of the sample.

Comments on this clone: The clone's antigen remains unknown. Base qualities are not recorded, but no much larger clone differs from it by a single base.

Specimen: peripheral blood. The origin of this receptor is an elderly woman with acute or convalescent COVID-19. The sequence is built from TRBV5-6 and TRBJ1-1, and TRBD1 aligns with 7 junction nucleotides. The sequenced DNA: TGTGCCAGCAGCCTCTTGGACAGGACAAACACTGAAGCTTTCTTT. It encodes CASSLLDRTNTEAFF.